The rows below give T cell receptor beta chains drawn from one sample of a study of blood T cell repertoires in COVID-19. Clones were sequenced by immunoSEQ multiplex PCR, and TCRdb holds only the in-frame ones, with some missing. The data contain approximately 54,000 clones, around nine tenths of them seen just once; the ten biggest clones take up 4%. Sequenced: peripheral blood. The receptor set was obtained from a man aged 45 to 65 with acute or convalescent COVID-19. The CDR3 runs from the conserved cysteine through the conserved F or W. Each record gives: CDR3 length, V gene, D gene, clone size, J gene, CDR3 DNA, CDR3 protein. D genes are given only for firm matches. Rows give clone size only sometimes, using once, few, many, or a class for an expanded clone.

length: 14; V: TRBV7-2; D: NA; size: NA; J: TRBJ1-3; DNA: TGTGCCAGCAGCCTATCCTTCTCTGGAAACACCATATATTTT; CDR3: CASSLSFSGNTIYF
length: 14; V: TRBV7-8; D: TRBD2; size: medium-sized; J: TRBJ2-1; DNA: TGTGCCAGCTGGGGAGCGGGATTCCTTAATGAGCAGTTCTTC; CDR3: CASWGAGFLNEQFF
length: 17; V: TRBV5-6; D: NA; size: NA; J: TRBJ2-5; DNA: TGTGCCAGCAGCCGTGGGTGGGAGGAGGCCCGACAAGAGACCCAGTACTTC; CDR3: CASSRGWEEARQETQYF
length: 13; V: TRBV5-1; D: TRBD1; size: NA; J: TRBJ1-2; DNA: TGCGCCAGCAGCCAGGGGACAGGGAATGGCTACACCTTC; CDR3: CASSQGTGNGYTF
length: 15; V: TRBV7-2; D: TRBD1; size: NA; J: TRBJ1-5; DNA: TGTGCCAGCAGCTTATTTACAGGGGGTAATCAGCCCCAGCATTTT; CDR3: CASSLFTGGNQPQHF
length: 11; V: TRBV5-8; D: NA; size: NA; J: TRBJ2-1; DNA: TGTGCCAGCAGCGACCGGGTGAAGCAGTTCTTC; CDR3: CASSDRVKQFF
length: 10; V: TRBV12-3/TRBV12-4; D: NA; size: NA; J: TRBJ1-1; DNA: TGTGCCACCGACAGGAGCAAAGCTTTCTTT; CDR3: CATDRSKAFF
length: 16; V: TRBV18; D: TRBD2; size: NA; J: TRBJ2-7; DNA: TGTGCCAGCTCACCGACCACTAGCGGCAGCTCCTACGAGCAGTACTTC; CDR3: CASSPTTSGSSYEQYF
length: 16; V: TRBV7-7; D: TRBD2; size: NA; J: TRBJ2-2; DNA: TGTGCTAGCAGCCCAATGCTAGCGGGGGGCACCGGGGAGCTGTTTTTT; CDR3: CASSPMLAGGTGELFF
length: 14; V: TRBV10-3; D: TRBD1; size: NA; J: TRBJ1-1; DNA: TGTGCCACCGTAACGGGACAGGGGAACACTGAAGCTTTCTTT; CDR3: CATVTGQGNTEAFF
length: 16; V: TRBV14; D: NA; size: NA; J: TRBJ1-3; DNA: TGTGCCAGCAGCCAGTCCTACTTCCTGGTTGGAAACACCATATATTTT; CDR3: CASSQSYFLVGNTIYF
length: 14; V: TRBV5-1; D: TRBD1; size: NA; J: TRBJ1-1; DNA: TGCGCCAGCAGCCCCGGGACAGCGAACACTGAAGCTTTCTTT; CDR3: CASSPGTANTEAFF
length: 15; V: TRBV27; D: NA; size: NA; J: TRBJ2-2; DNA: TGTGCCAGCAGCCTTGGATGGGCCGGCGCCGGGGAGCTGTTTTTT; CDR3: CASSLGWAGAGELFF
length: 11; V: TRBV19; D: TRBD1; size: NA; J: TRBJ1-2; DNA: TGTGCCAGTAGTTCCGGGACAGGACATTTCTTC; CDR3: CASSSGTGHFF
length: 14; V: TRBV11-2; D: NA; size: once; J: TRBJ2-1; DNA: TGTGCCAGCAGCCCCGGTTACGGGGGCAATGAGCAGTTCTTC; CDR3: CASSPGYGGNEQFF
length: 13; V: TRBV2; D: TRBD1; size: NA; J: TRBJ1-5; DNA: TGTGCCAGTGACAGGGGGCCCAATCAGCCCCAGCATTTT; CDR3: CASDRGPNQPQHF
length: 14; V: TRBV9; D: TRBD1; size: few; J: TRBJ1-6; DNA: TGTGCCAGCAGACCAGACAGGGGAAATTCACCCCTCCACTTT; CDR3: CASRPDRGNSPLHF
length: 14; V: TRBV6-5; D: TRBD1; size: NA; J: TRBJ1-2; DNA: TGTGCCAGCAGGGGACAGGGGCTCAACTATGGCTACACCTTC; CDR3: CASRGQGLNYGYTF
length: 13; V: TRBV12-3/TRBV12-4; D: NA; size: NA; J: TRBJ1-1; DNA: TGTGCCAGCAGTCGACTGGAAAACACTGAAGCTTTCTTT; CDR3: CASSRLENTEAFF
length: 15; V: TRBV28; D: NA; size: NA; J: TRBJ1-2; DNA: TGTGCCAGCAGTTCAATAGACCGGGACTCCATGGGCTACACCTTC; CDR3: CASSSIDRDSMGYTF
length: 12; V: TRBV2; D: NA; size: few; J: TRBJ2-4; DNA: TGTGCCAGCAGGGGACAAGCTGAGGTTCAGTACTTC; CDR3: CASRGQAEVQYF
length: 15; V: TRBV6-4; D: NA; size: NA; J: TRBJ2-1; DNA: TGTGCCAGCACCACCAATCCGGGGGTTTTCGATGAGCAGTTCTTC; CDR3: CASTTNPGVFDEQFF
length: 16; V: TRBV5-1; D: NA; size: NA; J: TRBJ2-1; DNA: TGCGCCAGCAGCTTGGGAGCGGACAGCTCCTACAATGAGCAGTTCTTC; CDR3: CASSLGADSSYNEQFF
length: 15; V: TRBV7-8; D: TRBD1; size: NA; J: TRBJ2-3; DNA: TGTGCCAGCAGCTTAGCACAGGGGAACACAGATACGCAGTATTTT; CDR3: CASSLAQGNTDTQYF
length: 17; V: TRBV5-6; D: TRBD1; size: NA; J: TRBJ2-1; DNA: TGTGCCAGCAGCCTGCTAGGGGGCCGCGAGTTGAGGAATGAGCAGTTCTTC; CDR3: CASSLLGGRELRNEQFF
length: 11; V: TRBV10-3; D: NA; size: NA; J: TRBJ2-5; DNA: TGTGCCATCAGTAGCGGCGAGACCCAGTACTTC; CDR3: CAISSGETQYF
length: 15; V: TRBV7-2; D: NA; size: NA; J: TRBJ1-5; DNA: TGTGCCAGCAGCTTAGCCGGCGGGTCCAATCAGCCCCAGCATTTT; CDR3: CASSLAGGSNQPQHF
length: 16; V: TRBV19; D: TRBD2; size: once; J: TRBJ2-3; DNA: TGTGCCAGTAGTATAGGTAGACTAGCGGGGGGAGATACGCAGTATTTT; CDR3: CASSIGRLAGGDTQYF
length: 23; V: TRBV12-5; D: TRBD2; size: NA; J: TRBJ2-1; DNA: TGTGCTAGTGGTTTGGTAAAGACAGGGACCGGACTAGCGGGCCTACTCACAAATCGGGAGCAGTTCTTC; CDR3: CASGLVKTGTGLAGLLTNREQFF
length: 14; V: TRBV28; D: TRBD2; size: NA; J: TRBJ2-7; DNA: TGTGCCAGCATAGCGGGAGGGCCCTCCTACGAGCAGTACTTC; CDR3: CASIAGGPSYEQYF
length: 16; V: TRBV5-1; D: TRBD1; size: NA; J: TRBJ2-3; DNA: TGCGCCAGCAGCCCGGGACAGATGGGGGGCACAGATACGCAGTATTTT; CDR3: CASSPGQMGGTDTQYF
length: 21; V: TRBV4-2; D: NA; size: NA; J: TRBJ2-1; DNA: TGTGCCAGCAGCCAAGAGGGACACAGGGCCGATCTCGGTTGGGAGATAGATGAGCAGTTCTTC; CDR3: CASSQEGHRADLGWEIDEQFF
length: 18; V: TRBV4-1; D: TRBD2; size: few; J: TRBJ2-7; DNA: TGCGCCAGCAGCCAAGAAAGGGCTAGCGGGTCGCGCTCCTACGAGCAGTACTTC; CDR3: CASSQERASGSRSYEQYF
length: 16; V: TRBV14; D: TRBD2; size: few; J: TRBJ2-5; DNA: TGTGCCAGCAGCCAGACTAGCGGGGGGTCCGGTAGGACCCAGTACTTC; CDR3: CASSQTSGGSGRTQYF
length: 15; V: TRBV9; D: NA; size: NA; J: TRBJ2-7; DNA: TGTGCCAGCAGCGTAGGGGACAAGCCCCAAACAGGGCAGTACTTC; CDR3: CASSVGDKPQTGQYF
length: 16; V: TRBV3-1/TRBV3-2; D: NA; size: once; J: TRBJ1-2; DNA: TGTGCCAGCAGCCCCAGCCGAAACAGGGAAGGATATGGCTACACCTTC; CDR3: CASSPSRNREGYGYTF
length: 16; V: TRBV24-1; D: TRBD1; size: NA; J: TRBJ2-2; DNA: TGTGCCACCAGGGCCGGGACAGCCAAGACCATCGGGGAGCTGTTTTTT; CDR3: CATRAGTAKTIGELFF
length: 16; V: TRBV9; D: TRBD2; size: once; J: TRBJ2-5; DNA: TGTGCCAGCAGCGTCTCCCCTCTAGCGGGGGAAGAGACCCAGTACTTC; CDR3: CASSVSPLAGEETQYF
length: 14; V: TRBV9; D: NA; size: NA; J: TRBJ1-2; DNA: TGTGCCAGCAGCGTTGGTTTCGGGAACTATGGCTACACCTTC; CDR3: CASSVGFGNYGYTF
length: 14; V: TRBV4-2; D: NA; size: NA; J: TRBJ2-5; DNA: TGTGCCAGCAGCCAAGATGCAGGAGGGGAGACCCAGTACTTC; CDR3: CASSQDAGGETQYF
length: 15; V: TRBV15; D: NA; size: NA; J: TRBJ2-1; DNA: TGTGCCACCAGCAGAGCACCGGAGGCTTACAATGAGCAGTTCTTC; CDR3: CATSRAPEAYNEQFF
length: 13; V: TRBV7-9; D: TRBD1; size: few; J: TRBJ1-4; DNA: TGTGCCAGCAGCTTTACAGGGGTTGAAAAACTGTTTTTT; CDR3: CASSFTGVEKLFF
length: 14; V: TRBV19; D: NA; size: NA; J: TRBJ1-1; DNA: TGTGCCAGCCGAACGGGATTAATGAGGACTGAAGCTTTCTTT; CDR3: CASRTGLMRTEAFF
length: 11; V: TRBV12-3/TRBV12-4; D: NA; size: few; J: TRBJ1-5; DNA: TGTGCCAGCAGTATCCAGGGGCCCCAGCATTTT; CDR3: CASSIQGPQHF